One T cell receptor (beta chain) is described in this entry. No antigen is known for it. These data originate in a study of T cell responses to AZD1222 COVID-19 vaccine. CDR1 is MNHNY, CDR2 SVGAGI, per germline (reference sequence). V lost 4 bases and J 4 bases, leaving 19 bases between the germline ends. The CDR3 runs 16 residues. Method: immunoSEQ multiplex PCR; TCRdb's copy keeps in-frame clones and lacks some. The table has roughly 120,000 clones, 80% to 95% seen once. Study-level findings and limits: Sampled repertoires all dated from after the peak T cell response.

The specimen comprised peripheral blood, sampled 28 days after the second dose of the MenACWY control vaccine. The V gene is TRBV6-6, the J gene TRBJ2-5, with D hard to call. The TCR originated in an adult who received the MenACWY meningococcal vaccine as a control. The CDR3 sequence is CASSLSVGLGAETQYF. The DNA of the CDR3 is TGTGCCAGCAGTTTAAGCGTTGGTCTCGGCGCAGAGACCCAGTACTTC.